This TCR beta chain was observed in a study of cytomegalovirus exposure and HLA in healthy donors (dated by TCRdb to the late 2010s). For the wider study: In an earlier analysis of approximately 640 of the donors, 276 Gb of sequence data and 90 million to 130 million unique TCR beta sequences from approximately 180 million T cells were reported. The study profiled the T cell repertoires of 666 subjects by immunosequencing and related them to cytomegalovirus serostatus. Every repertoire in the discovery cohort had been generated on one and the same sequencing platform. The number of donors typed differed by locus, with about 629-630 for A, B, C, DRB1 and DQB1, about 500 for DQA1, about 610 for DPA1, and some 450 for DPB1. Among the 398 genotyped donors, roughly 80% belonged to the genetic ancestry cluster associated with self-reported Caucasian donors. The aim of the study was to test whether cataloging public T cell receptors could identify signatures of past pathogen exposure. In the later analysis, no new phenotypic data were used to find candidate immune exposures; instead, reliance was placed on TCR beta sequences and their occurrence across donors. To study patterns of TCR occurrence, a later analysis re-analyzed previously published TCR beta repertoires from 666 donors and added high-resolution HLA genotyping. In a later genetic analysis, genome-wide SNP genotypes for about 65% of the roughly 670 donors were used, and that subset was treated as a discovery cohort. To predict cytomegalovirus infection status, the study brought together high-throughput TCR immunosequencing, statistical association of individual TCRs with disease status, and machine learning. Roughly five DR-DQ haplotypes were handled as single units for association and clustering because linkage in the cohort was strong. Along with the roughly 670-subject first cohort, a separate validation cohort of some 130 different subjects was used. HLA typing covered class I and class II loci at four-digit resolution. An early release that covered about 640 HLA-typed donors contained around 330 gigabases of sequencing data and tens of millions of unique TCR sequences. Donor age, sex, ethnicity and CMV serostatus were compiled together with the repertoire data. On average, over 200,000 unique TCR beta nucleotide sequences were sequenced per donor among some 430 genotyped donors of the cohort, with roughly 19% of those sequences being non-productive. An earlier analysis of approximately 500 of the donors applied high-throughput TCR beta sequencing to assess whether each TCR beta V gene segment acted as functional or pseudogenic. Findings and caveats that apply to the study as a whole: Strong co-occurrence of HLA alleles, especially DR and DQ, made assigning TCR associations to individual alleles difficult. Correlated functional status among segregating V segments might be attributable to linkage disequilibrium, but an unknown experimental factor could not be ruled out. According to a later analysis, parvovirus B19, influenza, CMV and Epstein-Barr virus appeared linked to several top co-occurrence clusters. In a later analysis, around 17,000 TCR beta sequences were associated with specific HLA alleles at a false discovery rate of 0.05. Compared with the roughly 710-donor mean, donors in an Asian-associated ancestry cluster had fewer N-insertions in productive TCRs, according to a later genetic analysis. Because the 87-base-pair reads could not distinguish some IMGT-functional V segments, including TRBV6-2 and TRBV6-3, those segments were excluded. In vitro tests confirmed that a few of the cytomegalovirus-associated TCR beta chains recognize cytomegalovirus antigens. A further reported finding was that TCR beta sequences accurately predicted the HLA-A and HLA-B alleles for most subjects in the first cohort. In a later analysis, the rate of TCR association differed among HLA loci, with DRB1 alleles having the most associated TCRs and HLA-C alleles having the fewest. A later analysis found that HLA-associated TCR beta chains were more clonally expanded and had lower generation probabilities than equally common non-associated chains. A cluster of highly shared sequence variants was judged likely to represent a technical artifact of the sequencing pipeline. In the study, about 150 TCR beta chains were listed as associated with cytomegalovirus. The cohort was sequenced for TCR beta chains only, and without alpha or paired-chain data the features that could be detected were limited. The only immune exposure information available for the cohort was CMV serostatus. In an earlier analysis of a few hundred of the donors, most TCR beta V segments were observed in productive rearrangements about 90% or about 30% of the time, broadly matching IMGT annotations. Most TCR sequences were observed very rarely across donors, whereas some public TCRs were present in many individuals. The authors suggested that the approach could potentially be generalized to other disease states and immunological phenotypes. Presence/absence analyses assumed roughly uniform sequencing depth across donors, an assumption that may not hold. The earlier analysis of approximately 540 of the donors excluded approximately 17 rarely observed V segments, including chromosome 9 orphons, because counts were too low. In a later genetic analysis, a missense DCLRE1C variant was associated with V-gene and J-gene trimming of TCR beta chains, and the association was replicated in an independent cohort. Most CMV-associated TCR beta chains appeared to be HLA-restricted in a later analysis, and the HLA associations seemed to be driven largely by CMV exposure. Because HLA typing was missing for some donors at each locus, association tests included only the typed subset. In both the original and validation cohorts, the classifier was reported to diagnose cytomegalovirus status with high specificity and sensitivity.

The library was generated by the immunoSEQ multiplex PCR assay. For the multiplex PCR, a mixture combining 60 forward primers for TCR Vbeta segments and 13 reverse primers for TCR Jbeta segments was used. The CDR3 region of rearranged TCR beta genes was amplified from genomic DNA with a multiplex PCR assay. Amplified TCR beta libraries were sequenced as 87-base-pair reads on the Illumina HiSeq System. Per the authors' processing: In a later analysis, roughly 80 million unique TCR beta chains were counted across the roughly 610 repertoires, and roughly 9.9 million of these chains were shared by at least two donors. To remove PCR and sequencing errors, raw reads were error-corrected and collapsed into unique sequences using a nearest-neighbor algorithm that merged closely related sequences. To assign V, D and J gene segments, CDR3 sequences were aligned to IMGT reference sequences. For a sequence to be retained, at least a six-nucleotide match to both a V gene segment and a J gene segment was required. Rearrangements were called productive when the CDR3 lacked stop codons and stayed in frame with V and J; all others were non-productive. CDR3 was defined by IMGT convention, running from the second conserved V-encoded cysteine to the conserved J-encoded phenylalanine. Sequences without an unambiguous match to a single V gene segment were excluded from the earlier analysis of several hundred of the donors. An earlier analysis of several hundred of the donors called V segments functional above 56.7% productive rearrangements and segregating when the between-donor standard deviation exceeded 5%. To diagnose cytomegalovirus status from the catalog of TCR beta chain sequences, a statistical classification framework was built. A later analysis assigned V and J genes by comparing TCR nucleotide sequences with IMGT/GENE-DB human TR gene sequences. A later analysis assigned CDR3 sequences and most-parsimonious VDJ recombination scenarios with the TCRdist pipeline. In a later analysis, each TCR beta chain was defined by its CDR3 amino acid sequence together with its V-gene family, and reads lacking a unique V-gene family were excluded. In a later analysis, 500 to 700 highly shared, low-generation-probability nucleotide sequences were removed to address suspected cross-contamination and a sequencing artifact. In a later analysis, a clonal expansion index was calculated for each public chain from normalized within-repertoire ranks of inferred template counts. In a later analysis, generation probabilities were computed using a VDJ recombination model fitted to out-of-frame rearrangements, and the results were checked against IGoR. In a later analysis, hypergeometric tests were used to score TCR-TCR, TCR-HLA and TCR-CMV co-occurrence, with a repertoire-size bias correction applied to TCR pairs. In a later analysis, false discovery rates were estimated by permuting HLA or CMV assignments 20 times. In a later analysis, co-occurring TCRs were grouped with DBSCAN, and TCRdist sequence similarity was added when clustering was performed within HLA-allele-positive subsets. For co-occurrence clustering, repertoires with fewer than 30,000 or more than 120,000 public chains were excluded, along with four to six repertoires with anomalous nucleotide sharing. TCRdb provides this immuneACCESS table in a form limited to in-frame rearrangements. Some clones are lacking; in checked studies, under half of them reflect an unresolved V gene, and why the rest are absent is not known. Clonal size and the V and J genes are those of that table, whereas D and trimming came from the DNA. A total of 100,000 to 150,000 clones appear in this sample, more than 65% of them only once. The top ten clonotypes cover 2.6% of the sample.

The cohort was made up of several hundred healthy bone marrow donors. Cohort members were all nominally healthy when sampled, although unrecorded immune exposures were likely present. The donor tested CMV seropositive and was one of the 289 seropositive cohort members. Every donor gave a peripheral blood sample, and the peripheral blood mononuclear cells from that sample were used for TCR beta sequencing. The Qiagen DNeasy Blood Extraction Kit was used to extract genomic DNA from the blood cell samples. A note on this clone: Its antigen is unknown. Base qualities are missing; no much larger clone stands one base away.

The germline V gene supplies CDR1 LGHNA and CDR2 YNFKEQ. Counted from cysteine to phenylalanine, this CDR3 has 17 amino acids. Of all the DNA, just the CDR3 is kept, 51 bases in frame from base 1. V was cut back by 0 bases and J by 5 bases, leaving a gap of 19 bases between them. The clonotype originates from a woman aged 55 to 70 in good health and CMV-seropositive. The specimen sequenced was PBMCs. The chain was built from TRBV4-2 and TRBJ2-5; the best D guess is TRBD2, with 6 bases matching. In nucleotide form, the sequence is TGTGCCAGCAGCCAAGATTGGCGGGGAATCAAAAGGGAGACCCAGTACTTC. It encodes CASSQDWRGIKRETQYF.